This T cell receptor beta chain was recorded in a study of shared clonotypes between healthy human individuals. Trimming took 5 bases from V and 2 from J, leaving 9 bases between them. The germline gives CDR1 MDHEN, CDR2 SYDVKM. The CDR3 is 13 residues long. Worth noting for this clone: No antigen is known for it.

Terminally differentiated effector memory CD45RA+ cells were excluded by CCR7 positive selection of CD45RO-negative cells. Whole-study results and caveats: Rarefaction revealed incomplete sorted-subset sequencing despite large depth.

Samples underwent the assay at deep level. Some clones are missing from TCRdb's copy, which holds only in-frame ones; the method was immunoSEQ multiplex PCR. The sample includes millions of clones, more than 85% of them seen just once. V and J are TRBV28 and TRBJ1-1; D call uncertain. The sequence was obtained from a man younger than 35 in good health. Some clones in this sample may be carry-over from other donors' samples. Sequencing was carried out using naive CD8+ T cells from PBMCs. CDR3 in amino acids: CASSRAENTEAFF. CDR3 coding DNA: TGTGCCAGCAGTCGGGCTGAAAACACTGAAGCTTTCTTT.